Each of the 6 T cell receptor beta chains below was sequenced from the same sample in a study of T cells in tumors and immune-related adverse events. Method: immunoSEQ multiplex PCR; TCRdb's copy keeps in-frame clones and lacks some. The repertoire has fewer than 25,000 clones, around nine tenths of them found once; the top ten carry 1.3%. The sample in question was lymph node tissue, obtained from a patient treated with anti-PD-1 therapy. The source is a female donor with metastatic renal cell carcinoma.

V gene TRBV11-2 combines with J gene TRBJ1-2; D call uncertain. CDR3 length equals 16 residues. The V gene lost 5 bases and the J gene lost 1 base, with 17 bases spanning the gap. Looked up from germline, CDR1 is SGHAT and CDR2 is FQNNGV. In DNA form, the CDR3 reads TGTGCCAGCAGCATCTCGTTGGCAGCTATTAACTATGGCTACACCTTC. Translated, it gives CASSISLAAINYGYTF.

The chain links TRBV5-4 to TRBJ2-5; weak D call: TRBD1 (5 bases). CDR1 is SGHNT, CDR2 YYREEE, per germline (reference sequence). CDR3 length equals 15 residues. The germline V and J ends were trimmed by 0 bases and 5 bases, with 14 bases remaining between them. The CDR3 DNA reads as TGTGCCAGCAGCTTGGGGGCCTTAGGGGCGGAGACCCAGTACTTC. Translation: CASSLGALGAETQYF. The variable domain in full, with the rest retrieved from reference TRBV5-4 and TRBJ2-5, is ETGVTQSPTHLIKTRGQQVTLRCSSQSGHNTVSWYQQALGQGPQFIFQYYREEENGRGNFPPRFSGLQFPNYSSELNVNALELDDSALYLCASSLGALGAETQYFGPGTRLLVL.

The genes are TRBV5-1 and TRBJ2-2; D might be TRBD2 (5 bases). The V end lost 6 bases, the J end lost 4 bases, and 13 bases lay between the germline ends. CDR3 length: 14 amino acids. Germline CDR1 reads SGHRS; CDR2 reads YFSETQ. In DNA, the CDR3 is TGCGCCAGCACCGAGGGATACCGCACCGGGGAGCTGTTTTTT. This gives the protein CASTEGYRTGELFF.

The genes are TRBV6-5 and TRBJ2-7; 9 nucleotides line up with TRBD1. From germline, CDR1 is MNHEY and CDR2 SVGAGI. Losses at the gene ends were 2 bases for V and 6 bases for J; bases not matched to a gene: 2. The CDR3 spans 13 residues. The CDR3, as DNA: TGTGCCAGCAGTTACGGACAGGGGTTCGAGCAGTACTTC. It yields the protein CASSYGQGFEQYF.

The chain combines TRBV28 with TRBJ1-2; 10 nucleotides agree with TRBD1. The CDR3 sequence is 14 residues long. The V gene's germline CDR1 is MDHEN and CDR2 SYDVKM. Trimming at V came to 5 bases and at J to 8 bases, leaving 8 bases not matched to a gene. CDR3 sequence (DNA): TGTGCCAGCAGTCCATCAAGGGACAGGGGAGGCTACACCTTC. The encoded protein is CASSPSRDRGGYTF.

The chain carries TRBV5-1 and TRBJ1-3; D remains unclear. Germline V CDR1 and CDR2: SGHRS, YFSETQ. The CDR3 spans 15 residues. The ends were cut back, 4 bases at V and 1 base at J, with 12 bases in the middle. CDR3 nucleotide sequence: TGCGCCAGCAGCGAGGGCCCTACTTCTGGAAACACCATATATTTT. This sequence encodes CASSEGPTSGNTIYF.